A single sample is the source of the 21 T cell receptor beta chains below, sequenced in a study of T cells in tuberculosis. Clones were sequenced by immunoSEQ multiplex PCR, and TCRdb holds only the in-frame ones, with some missing. Here the sample spans 55,000 to 65,000 clones, around 86% being singletons. Thawed, overnight-rested PBMC were stained with GMM-loaded CD1B tetramer, viability dye and anti-CD3, then sorted. C32 glucose monomycolate from Rhodococcus equi was loaded onto the CD1B tetramers. Material for sequencing was CD1b-GMM tetramer-negative cells sorted from PBMCs. The receptor set was obtained from an adult woman with latent tuberculosis.

The V and J genes are TRBV28 and TRBJ1-5; D gene uncertain. V lost 6 bases, J lost 5 bases, and 8 bases lay in between. Looked up from germline, CDR1 is MDHEN and CDR2 is SYDVKM. This CDR3 spans 12 amino acids. The CDR3 is CASRAGDQPQHF. CDR3 DNA sequence: TGTGCCAGCAGGGCCGGGGATCAGCCCCAGCATTTT. Full variable domain (rest looked up from reference TRBV28 and TRBJ1-5): DVKVTQSSRYLVKRTGEKVFLECVQDMDHENMFWYRQDPGLGLRLIYFSYDVKMKEKGDIPEGYSVSREKKERFSLILESASTNQTSMYLCASRAGDQPQHFGDGTRLSIL.

This clone came up a few times. V gene TRBV7-8 combines with J gene TRBJ2-7; D call uncertain. Trimming took off 7 bases at V and 3 bases at J, with 16 bases between the two ends. Germline loops: CDR1 SGHVS, CDR2 FQNEAQ. The CDR3 is 14 residues long. The CDR3: CASTPALAGYEQYF. Written as DNA, the CDR3 is TGTGCCAGCACCCCCGCCCTTGCCGGCTACGAGCAGTACTTC.

The chain joins TRBV10-2 to TRBJ2-3, with D maybe TRBD1 (5 bases). This CDR3 contains 15 residues. V was cut by 3 bases and J by 5 bases, with 15 bases left in between. CDR1 is WSHSY, CDR2 SAAADI, per germline. CDR3 sequence (DNA): TGCGCCAGCAGTGAAAGGGGCTCTGAAGGAGATACGCAGTATTTT. Translating gives CASSERGSEGDTQYF.

This sequence joins TRBV6-1 and TRBJ2-6; 7 bases align to TRBD1. The trim removed 8 bases at V and 0 bases at J, leaving 4 bases unmatched. The CDR3 contains 15 residues. CDR1 is MNHNS and CDR2 is SASEGT in the germline V gene. DNA of the CDR3: TGTGCCAGCGGGGCAGGGGGCTCTGGGGCCAACGTCCTGACTTTC. This sequence encodes CASGAGGSGANVLTF.

V is TRBV15 and J is TRBJ1-1, with D uncertain. Germline-derived CDR1 and CDR2 are LNHNV and YYDKDF (reference sequence). The CDR3 has 13 residues. Trimming removed 8 bases from V and 0 bases from J, with 10 bases in between. The CDR3 sequence: CATSTQVNTEAFF. The DNA for the CDR3 is TGTGCCACCTCCACCCAGGTGAACACTGAAGCTTTCTTT. The whole variable domain, filled in from reference TRBV15 and TRBJ1-1, reads DAMVIQNPRYQVTQFGKPVTLSCSQTLNHNVMYWYQQKSSQAPKLLFHYYDKDFNNEADTPDNFQSRRPNTSFCFLDIRSPGLGDTAMYLCATSTQVNTEAFFGQGTRLTVV.

The chain couples TRBV11-3 to TRBJ2-3; D not certain. The germline CDR1 and CDR2 sequences are SGHNT and YENEEA. V was pared by 6 bases and J by 1 base, with 5 bases between. The CDR3 consists of 12 residues. This CDR3 reads CASRAGTDTQYF. The CDR3 nucleotides read TGTGCCAGCAGAGCCGGCACAGATACGCAGTATTTT.

The V and J genes are TRBV4-3 and TRBJ1-3, with a weak D call TRBD1 (6 bases). V lost 1 base, J lost 4 bases, and 17 bases lay in between. The CDR3 spans 17 residues. CDR1 and CDR2 (germline): LGHNA, YSLEER. CDR3 nucleotides: TGCGCCAGCAGCCAAGTAAGGGGGACCCTGCAAGGAAACACCATATATTTT. Protein sequence: CASSQVRGTLQGNTIYF.

This clone was picked up a small number of times. The CDR3 sequence is CASSLLRDRFYEQYF. CDR3 DNA sequence: TGTGCCAGCAGCTTGCTACGAGACAGATTCTACGAGCAGTACTTC. The chain is built from TRBV5-5 and TRBJ2-7; the D gene is possibly TRBD1 (5 bases). Trimming cost V 1 base and J 3 bases, with 14 bases left between them. This CDR3 is built from 15 residues. Germline CDR1 is SGHKS and CDR2 is YYEKEE (reference sequence).

The chain links TRBV7-6 to TRBJ2-7, with a weak D call TRBD1 (6 bases). The CDR3 sequence is 16 residues long. Germline loops: CDR1 SGHVS, CDR2 FNYEAQ. V lost 1 base and J 5 bases, leaving 18 bases between the germline ends. The CDR3 sequence is CASSLVPSQGQDEQYF. In nucleotides, the CDR3 is TGTGCCAGCAGCTTAGTTCCAAGCCAGGGACAAGACGAGCAGTACTTC.

The gene calls are TRBV9 and TRBJ2-1, with D tentatively TRBD2 (5 bases). V lost 7 bases to trimming and J lost 3 bases, with 8 bases between them. The CDR3 totals 12 residues. CDR1 is SGDLS and CDR2 is YYNGEE in the germline V gene. In DNA form, the CDR3 reads TGTGCCAGCCAGAGCGGCTACAATGAGCAGTTCTTC. As protein: CASQSGYNEQFF. Variable domain in full (rest from reference TRBV9 and TRBJ2-1): DSGVTQTPKHLITATGQRVTLRCSPRSGDLSVYWYQQSLDQGLQFLIQYYNGEERAKGNILERFSAQQFPDLHSELNLSSLELGDSALYFCASQSGYNEQFFGPGTRLTVL.

This chain joins TRBV7-2 and TRBJ2-5; D might be TRBD1 (5 bases). This CDR3 has 12 residues. V lost 3 bases and J lost 11, with 13 bases in between. CDR1 is SGHTA, CDR2 FQGNSA, per germline. The CDR3 DNA reads as TGTGCCAGCAGCTTCGCAGGGTCCAATCAGTACTTC. This encodes CASSFAGSNQYF.

This chain links TRBV28 with TRBJ1-1; D gene unclear. Germline CDR1 reads MDHEN; CDR2 reads SYDVKM. The V gene lost 5 bases and the J gene lost 0 bases, with 7 bases spanning the gap. The CDR3 covers 13 residues. CDR3 sequence reads: CASSGRMNTEAFF. DNA for the CDR3: TGTGCCAGCAGTGGCAGGATGAACACTGAAGCTTTCTTT.

J is TRBJ2-1 and V is TRBV19; TRBD2 agrees at 9 bases. In germline, CDR1 is LNHDA, CDR2 SQIVND (reference sequence). The CDR3 contains 17 residues. V was pared by 3 bases and J by 0 bases, with 6 bases of the junction left unmatched. Here the CDR3 reads CASSIGLAGYSYNEQFF. CDR3 in DNA: TGTGCCAGTAGTATCGGGCTAGCGGGGTACTCCTACAATGAGCAGTTCTTC.

This clone turned up a few times. The chain combines TRBV19 with TRBJ2-7; 7 bases line up with TRBD1. CDR3 length: 13 amino acids. Germline V lookup: CDR1 LNHDA, CDR2 SQIVND (reference sequence). The V gene end was trimmed by 3 bases and the J gene end by 3 bases; junction bases not matched to a gene: 2. The CDR3 DNA is TGTGCCAGTAGTATGGGACAGCACTACGAGCAGTACTTC. Translated, it gives CASSMGQHYEQYF.

The chain combines TRBV7-6 with TRBJ2-3, with TRBD1 matching 7 bases. The CDR3 extends over 14 amino acids. In germline, CDR1 is SGHVS, CDR2 FNYEAQ. V trimming: 5 bases; J trimming: 2 bases; junction bases outside the gene matches: 4. CDR3 residues: CASSQGQFTDTQYF. The CDR3 nucleotides are TGTGCCAGCAGCCAGGGACAGTTCACAGATACGCAGTATTTT. Complete variable domain (other parts from reference TRBV7-6 and TRBJ2-3): GAGVSQSPRYKVTKRGQDVALRCDPISGHVSLYWYRQALGQGPEFLTYFNYEAQQDKSGLPNDRFSAERPEGSISTLTIQRTEQRDSAMYRCASSQGQFTDTQYFGPGTRLTVL.

The rearrangement links TRBV9 to TRBJ2-3, with 7 bases lining up with TRBD2. The CDR3 totals 12 residues. Germline values: CDR1 SGDLS, CDR2 YYNGEE. V lost 1 base, J lost 11 bases, and 4 bases stayed unmatched. The CDR3 nucleotides read TGTGCCAGCAGCGTATCCGCGGGGGAGCAGTATTTT. Its translation: CASSVSAGEQYF. Complete variable domain (other parts from reference TRBV9 and TRBJ2-3): DSGVTQTPKHLITATGQRVTLRCSPRSGDLSVYWYQQSLDQGLQFLIQYYNGEERAKGNILERFSAQQFPDLHSELNLSSLELGDSALYFCASSVSAGEQYFGPGTRLTVL.

By share, this clone counts as medium-sized. The chain couples TRBV18 to TRBJ1-1, with 7 positions matching TRBD1. Trimming took 2 bases from V and 3 from J; bases not matched to a gene: 0. The CDR3 extends over 13 amino acids. Germline V CDR1 and CDR2: KGHSH, LQKENI. In DNA, the CDR3 is TGTGCCAGCTCACCAACAGGGGACACTGAAGCTTTCTTT. Encoded protein: CASSPTGDTEAFF.

J is TRBJ2-5 and V is TRBV11-1; TRBD2 agrees at 11 bases. The V gene's germline CDR1 is SGHAT and CDR2 FQDESV (reference sequence). V shed 0 bases, J shed 2 bases, and the junction held 2 bases outside the gene matches. This CDR3 region has 16 residues. In nucleotides, the CDR3 is TGTGCCAGCAGCTTAGCTACTAGCGGGGGTCAAGAGACCCAGTACTTC. Its protein is CASSLATSGGQETQYF.

The chain links TRBV18 to TRBJ1-5, with a weak D call TRBD1 (6 bases). The CDR3 has 17 residues. V was shortened by 4 bases and J by 1 base, with 17 bases between the two germline ends. Germline V CDR1 and CDR2: KGHSH, LQKENI. This CDR3 reads CASSLTGGGESNQPQHF. The CDR3 nucleotides are TGTGCCAGCTCACTAACGGGAGGGGGAGAAAGCAATCAGCCCCAGCATTTT.

The rearrangement links TRBV18 to TRBJ1-1; TRBD1 might be the D (6 bases). The V and J ends lost 6 bases and 5 bases respectively, with 16 bases between them. This CDR3 is 14 amino acids long. Germline V gene sequence: CDR1 KGHSH, CDR2 LQKENI. This CDR3 is CASSWGGAGTEAFF. DNA of the CDR3: TGTGCCAGCTCCTGGGGGGGCGCAGGAACTGAAGCTTTCTTT.

The genes are TRBV18 and TRBJ1-3; D not certain. The CDR3 contains 16 residues. Germline assignment: CDR1 KGHSH and CDR2 LQKENI. Trimming left V 6 bases short and J 0 bases short, with 15 bases between. For the CDR3, the DNA is TGTGCCAGCTCCCTCGGAGCCAGCAGCTCTGGAAACACCATATATTTT. Residues: CASSLGASSSGNTIYF.